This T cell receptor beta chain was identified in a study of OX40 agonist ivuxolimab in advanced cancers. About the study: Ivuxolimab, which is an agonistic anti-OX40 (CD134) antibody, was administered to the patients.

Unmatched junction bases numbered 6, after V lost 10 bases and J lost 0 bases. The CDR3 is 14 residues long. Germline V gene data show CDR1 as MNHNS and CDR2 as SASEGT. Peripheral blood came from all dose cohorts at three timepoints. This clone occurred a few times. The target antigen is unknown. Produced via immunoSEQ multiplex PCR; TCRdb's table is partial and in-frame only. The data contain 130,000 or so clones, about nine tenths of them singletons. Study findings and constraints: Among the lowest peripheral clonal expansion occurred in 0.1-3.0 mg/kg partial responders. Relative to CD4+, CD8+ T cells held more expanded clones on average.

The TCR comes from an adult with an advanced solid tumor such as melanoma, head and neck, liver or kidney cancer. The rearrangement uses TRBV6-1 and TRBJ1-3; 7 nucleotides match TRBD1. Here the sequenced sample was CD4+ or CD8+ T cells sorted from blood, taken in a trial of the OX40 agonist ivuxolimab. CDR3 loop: CAINRGLSGNTIYF. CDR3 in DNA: TGTGCCATCAACAGGGGTCTCTCTGGAAACACCATATATTTT.